The 3 T cell receptor beta chains below come from one sample, sequenced in a study of blood T cell repertoires in COVID-19. Measured with immunoSEQ multiplex PCR; TCRdb has only the in-frame clones, and not every one. The table shows 20,000 to 30,000 clones, with roughly nine tenths occurring only once. The source material was peripheral blood. The receptors derive from an older man with COVID-19, enrolled during active disease.

The chain carries TRBV7-9 and TRBJ2-7; 11 bases are shared with TRBD2. The CDR3 consists of 16 residues. J lost 5 bases, V lost 1 base, and 7 bases had no gene match. Germline loops: CDR1 SEHNR, CDR2 FQNEAQ (reference sequence). CDR3 DNA: TGTGCCAGCAGCTTAGGAAGGGGACTAGCGGTCCACGAGCAGTACTTC. Residues: CASSLGRGLAVHEQYF.

The gene calls are TRBV29-1 and TRBJ2-5, with D possibly being TRBD1 (5 bases). In germline, CDR1 is SQVTM, CDR2 ANQGSEA. This CDR3 is built from 15 residues. V shed 0 bases and J shed 0 bases, with 11 bases lying between them. CDR3 sequence reads: CSVEDPGFNQETQYF. Written as DNA, the CDR3 is TGCAGCGTTGAAGACCCAGGGTTCAACCAAGAGACCCAGTACTTC.

The rearrangement links TRBV19 to TRBJ1-1, with D perhaps matching TRBD1 (6 bases). This CDR3 has 18 residues. Germline loops: CDR1 LNHDA, CDR2 SQIVND (reference sequence). Between the trimmed V and J ends, which lost 7 bases and 4 bases, there was a span of 28 bases. The CDR3 region is CASTMATGYFSRGTEAFF. CDR3 nucleotide sequence: TGTGCCAGTACAATGGCGACAGGCTACTTCTCCCGGGGCACTGAAGCTTTCTTT. Full variable domain (remainder filled in from reference TRBV19 and TRBJ1-1): DGGITQSPKYLFRKEGQNVTLSCEQNLNHDAMYWYRQDPGQGLRLIYYSQIVNDFQKGDIAEGYSVSREKKESFPLTVTSAQKNPTAFYLCASTMATGYFSRGTEAFFGQGTRLTVV.